This passage covers 5 T cell receptor beta chains from one sample sequenced in a study of CD8 T cells in ankylosing spondylitis (dated by TCRdb to about 2017). What the work shows at the level of the full study, not this receptor alone: A TCR beta motif of several highly homologous amino acid variants appeared characteristic of blood from ankylosing spondylitis patients.

The library was built by means of 5' RACE. Sequencing instrument: Illumina HiSeq 2500. TCRdb reanalyzed the raw reads on its own, using fastp at Q25 for trimming and MiXCR for clone calling, and kept in-frame beta chains. Rows merge per CDR3 protein into single entries with the most common DNA and genes. The sample contains hundreds of thousands of distinct CDR3 sequences, over 9.5% of them found a single time. Jointly, the top ten make up around 6.8% of the sample. These receptors' targets are unknown. The sample taken for sequencing was blood, either unsorted or a sorted T cell fraction (not recorded which). The receptors originated from a male donor with ankylosing spondylitis.

The chain couples TRBV29-1 to TRBJ1-2; weak D call: TRBD1 (6 bases). V was shortened by 3 bases and J by 5 bases, with 13 bases between the two germline ends. Looked up from germline, CDR1 is SQVTM and CDR2 is ANQGSEA. This CDR3 is 13 amino acids long. CDR3 in amino acids: CSVELQGTYGYTF. CDR3 sequence (DNA): TGCAGCGTTGAGTTGCAGGGGACGTATGGCTACACCTTC.

The chain links TRBV11-2 to TRBJ2-3; no firm D call. Trimming shortened V by 5 bases and J by 6 bases, and 12 bases separated the two germline ends. The germline V gene has CDR1 SGHAT and CDR2 FQNNGV. CDR3 length equals 13 residues. The CDR3 here is CASSLPSQDTQYF. The DNA for the CDR3 is TGTGCCAGCAGCCTCCCTTCCCAGGATACGCAGTATTTT.

As concerns this clonotype: This sequence may be a read error, since a much larger clone differs from it by one base. Since no conserved phenylalanine or tryptophan closes the CDR3, a read error is the likely cause. This chain links TRBV5-5 with TRBJ2-2, with no clear D. CDR1 and CDR2 from the germline V gene are SGHKS and YYEKEE (reference sequence). V was cut by 6 bases and J by 1 base, with 10 bases left in between. The CDR3 runs 14 residues. The chain's CDR3 is CASTPAGNTGELFL. CDR3 DNA: TGTGCCAGCACCCCCGCAGGGAACACCGGGGAGCTGTTTCTT.

This clonotype showed up just a few times. The chain couples TRBV6-5 to TRBJ1-2; D remains unclear. Trimming cost V 4 bases and J 4 bases, with 16 bases left between them. CDR3 length: 15 residues. Germline lookup yields CDR1 MNHEY and CDR2 SVGAGI. The CDR3 nucleotides read TGTGCCAGCAGTTCTTTACAATGGTCTGGCTATGGCTACACCTTC. The encoded protein is CASSSLQWSGYGYTF.

This clonotype was recorded many times. This chain uses TRBV5-1 with TRBJ1-2; D call uncertain. This CDR3 is built from 14 residues. The V gene lost 1 base and the J gene lost 0 bases, with 7 bases spanning the gap. Germline values: CDR1 SGHRS, CDR2 YFSETQ. Written as DNA, the CDR3 is TGCGCCAGCAGCTTGAGCCCGGCTAACTATGGCTACACCTTC. Its protein product is CASSLSPANYGYTF.